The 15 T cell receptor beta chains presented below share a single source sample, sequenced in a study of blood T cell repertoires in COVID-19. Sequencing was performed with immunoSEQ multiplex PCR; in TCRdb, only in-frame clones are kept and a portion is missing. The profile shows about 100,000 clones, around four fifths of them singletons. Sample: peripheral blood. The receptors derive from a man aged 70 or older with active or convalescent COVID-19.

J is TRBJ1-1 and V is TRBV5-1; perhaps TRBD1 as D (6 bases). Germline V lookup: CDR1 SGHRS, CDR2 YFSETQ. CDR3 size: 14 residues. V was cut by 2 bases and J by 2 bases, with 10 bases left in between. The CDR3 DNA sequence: TGCGCCAGCAGCTTTGCAGGGACAAACACTGAAGCTTTCTTT. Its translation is CASSFAGTNTEAFF. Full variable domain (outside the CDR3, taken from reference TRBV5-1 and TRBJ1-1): KAGVTQTPRYLIKTRGQQVTLSCSPISGHRSVSWYQQTPGQGLQFLFEYFSETQRNKGNFPGRFSGRQFSNSRSEMNVSTLELGDSALYLCASSFAGTNTEAFFGQGTRLTVV.

CDR3 protein: CASTRGPGELFF. In nucleotides, the CDR3 is TGTGCCAGCACCAGAGGGCCCGGGGAGCTGTTTTTT. V usage is TRBV12-3 or TRBV12-4 and J usage is TRBJ2-2, with D tentatively TRBD2 (5 bases). CDR3 size: 12 residues. V shed 7 bases and J shed 6 bases, with 9 bases lying between them.

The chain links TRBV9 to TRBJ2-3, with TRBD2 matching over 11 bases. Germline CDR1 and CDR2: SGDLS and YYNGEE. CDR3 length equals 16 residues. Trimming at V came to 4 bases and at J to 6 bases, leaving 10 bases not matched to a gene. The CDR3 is CASSPGLLAGGDTQYF. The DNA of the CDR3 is TGTGCCAGCAGCCCCGGGCTCCTAGCGGGGGGTGATACGCAGTATTTT.

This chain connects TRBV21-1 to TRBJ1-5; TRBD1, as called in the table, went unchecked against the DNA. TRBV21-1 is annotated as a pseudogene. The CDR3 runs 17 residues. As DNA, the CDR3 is TGTGCCAGCAGCAACGGGACAGGGCTTTTTGGAGGGCAGCCCCAGCATTTT. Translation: CASSNGTGLFGGQPQHF.

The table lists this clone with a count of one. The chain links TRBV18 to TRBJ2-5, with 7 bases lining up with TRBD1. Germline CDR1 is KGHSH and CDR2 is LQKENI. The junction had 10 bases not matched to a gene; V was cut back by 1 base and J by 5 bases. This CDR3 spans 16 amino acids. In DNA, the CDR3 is TGTGCCAGCTCACCACTGCTGACAGGGTCAAGGGAGACCCAGTACTTC. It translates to CASSPLLTGSRETQYF.

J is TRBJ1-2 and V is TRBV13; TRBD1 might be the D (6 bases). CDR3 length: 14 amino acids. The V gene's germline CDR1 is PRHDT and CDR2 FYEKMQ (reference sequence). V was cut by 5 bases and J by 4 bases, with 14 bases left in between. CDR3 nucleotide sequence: TGTGCCAGCAGCCCTCCCAGGGGTGTCTATGGCTACACCTTC. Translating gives CASSPPRGVYGYTF.

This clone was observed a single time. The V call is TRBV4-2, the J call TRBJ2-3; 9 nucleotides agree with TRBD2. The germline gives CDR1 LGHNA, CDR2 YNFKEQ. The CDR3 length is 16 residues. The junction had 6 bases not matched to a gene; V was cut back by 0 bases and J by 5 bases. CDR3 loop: CASSQDLRGGLDTQYF. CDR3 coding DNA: TGTGCCAGCAGCCAAGATCTGCGGGGGGGGTTAGATACGCAGTATTTT.

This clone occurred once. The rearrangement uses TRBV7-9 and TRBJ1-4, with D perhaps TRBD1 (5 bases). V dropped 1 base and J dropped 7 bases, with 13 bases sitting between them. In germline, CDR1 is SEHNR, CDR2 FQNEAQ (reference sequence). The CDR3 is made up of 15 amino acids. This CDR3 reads CASSLDRILSEKLFF. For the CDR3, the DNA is TGTGCCAGCAGCTTAGACAGGATCCTGAGTGAAAAACTGTTTTTT. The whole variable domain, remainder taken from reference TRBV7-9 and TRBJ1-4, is DTGVSQNPRHKITKRGQNVTFRCDPISEHNRLYWYRQTLGQGPEFLTYFQNEAQLEKSRLLSDRFSAERPKGSFSTLEIQRTEQGDSAMYLCASSLDRILSEKLFFGSGTQLSVL.

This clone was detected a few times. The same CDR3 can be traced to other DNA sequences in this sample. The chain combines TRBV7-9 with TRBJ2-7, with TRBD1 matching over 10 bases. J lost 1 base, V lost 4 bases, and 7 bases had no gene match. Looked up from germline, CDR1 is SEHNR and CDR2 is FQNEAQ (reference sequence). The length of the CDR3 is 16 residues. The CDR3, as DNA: TGTGCCAGCAGCTGGTCCGGGACAGGGGTTTCCTACGAGCAGTACTTC. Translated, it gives CASSWSGTGVSYEQYF.

The CDR3 sequence: CASSQVVGASYEQYF. The CDR3, as DNA: TGCGCCAGCAGCCAAGTTGTTGGGGCTTCCTACGAGCAGTACTTC. The J gene is TRBJ2-7, the V gene TRBV4-3; maybe TRBD1 (5 bases). Germline values: CDR1 LGHNA, CDR2 YSLEER. Trimming took 1 base from V and 1 from J, leaving 11 bases between them. The CDR3 contains 15 residues.

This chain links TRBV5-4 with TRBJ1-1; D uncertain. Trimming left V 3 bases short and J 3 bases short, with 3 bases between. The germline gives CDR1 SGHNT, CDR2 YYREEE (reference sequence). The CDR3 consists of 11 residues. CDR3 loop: CASSSYTEAFF. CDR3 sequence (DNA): TGTGCCAGCAGCTCTTACACTGAAGCTTTCTTT. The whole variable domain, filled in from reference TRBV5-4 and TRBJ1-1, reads ETGVTQSPTHLIKTRGQQVTLRCSSQSGHNTVSWYQQALGQGPQFIFQYYREEENGRGNFPPRFSGLQFPNYSSELNVNALELDDSALYLCASSSYTEAFFGQGTRLTVV.

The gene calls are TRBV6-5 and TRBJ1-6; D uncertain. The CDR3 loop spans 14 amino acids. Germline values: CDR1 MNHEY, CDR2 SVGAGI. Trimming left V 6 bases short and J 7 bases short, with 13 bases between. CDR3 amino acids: CASRPTRRNSPLHF. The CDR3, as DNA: TGTGCCAGCAGGCCGACCAGGCGCAATTCACCCCTCCACTTT.

CDR3 protein: CASSDAGTAYGYTF. The CDR3 coding sequence is TGTGCCAGCTCAGACGCCGGGACAGCCTATGGCTACACCTTC. The chain couples TRBV18 to TRBJ1-2; 7 bases line up with TRBD1. Germline loops: CDR1 KGHSH, CDR2 LQKENI. The CDR3 runs 14 residues. Trimming cost V 5 bases and J 4 bases; bases outside gene matches: 7.

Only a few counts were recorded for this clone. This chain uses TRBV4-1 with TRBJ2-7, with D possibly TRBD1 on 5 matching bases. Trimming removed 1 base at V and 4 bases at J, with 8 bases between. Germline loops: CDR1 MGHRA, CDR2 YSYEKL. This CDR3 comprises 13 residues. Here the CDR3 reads CASSQGRTYEQYF. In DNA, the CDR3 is TGCGCCAGCAGCCAAGGACGGACATACGAGCAGTACTTC.

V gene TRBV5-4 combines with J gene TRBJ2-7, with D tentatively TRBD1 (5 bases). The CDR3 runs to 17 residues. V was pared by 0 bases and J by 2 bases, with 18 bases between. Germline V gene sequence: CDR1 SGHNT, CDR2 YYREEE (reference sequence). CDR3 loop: CASSLVDSDSDPYEQYF. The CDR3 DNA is TGTGCCAGCAGCTTGGTCGACAGCGACTCGGATCCCTACGAGCAGTACTTC.